The rows below give T cell receptor beta chains drawn from one sample of a study of blood T cells in healthy people across ages. TCRdb reprocessed the 5' RACE reads with MiXCR, giving one entry per CDR3 protein. The sample yields approximately 1.5 million distinct CDR3 sequences, roughly 32% seen once. The sample was blood. These receptors were taken from a woman aged 25 to 39 in good health. Both conserved end residues are part of each CDR3. The D gene is left open where the match is weak. Clone sizes are given selectively: once, few, many, or a class where the clone is expanded.

j_gene	abundance	d_gene	v_gene	CDR3nt	CDR3aa
TRBJ2-5	-	-	TRBV18	TGTGCCAGCTCACGCCACAGTGGGGAGACCCAGTACTTC	CASSRHSGETQYF
TRBJ2-3	-	TRBD2	TRBV9	TGTGCCAGCAGCCCAAGGACTAGCGGGAGCGCAGATACGCAGTATTTT	CASSPRTSGSADTQYF
TRBJ1-2	-	-	TRBV6-5	TGTGCCAGTATGGACGGGGGTAGCTATGGCTACACCTTC	CASMDGGSYGYTF
TRBJ1-1	-	TRBD1	TRBV6-5	TGTGCCAGCAGTTACCGGGCCGGGACAGGGGGCGGAGGCACTGAAGCTTTCTTT	CASSYRAGTGGGGTEAFF
TRBJ2-1	few	TRBD2	TRBV7-2	TGTGCCAGCAGCTTAGGGACTAGCCGGGTCAATGAGCAGTTCTTC	CASSLGTSRVNEQFF
TRBJ2-7	-	-	TRBV27	TGTGCCTGCAGTTTATTGCAGGGTGGTGAGCAGTACTTC	CACSLLQGGEQYF
TRBJ2-7	many	-	TRBV29-1	TGCAGCGCTTGCTCGGCGGTCTCCTACGAGCAGTACTTC	CSACSAVSYEQYF
TRBJ2-7	few	-	TRBV13	TGTGCCAGCAGTTTTCGGCGGGACAGCTACGAGCAGTACTTC	CASSFRRDSYEQYF
TRBJ2-7	few	TRBD2	TRBV9	TGTGCCAGCAGCGCGGCGGGGGGGTTCTACGAGCAGTACTTC	CASSAAGGFYEQYF
TRBJ2-7	many	-	TRBV6-2/TRBV6-3	TGTGCCAGCAGGGACGGGTACGAGCAGTACTTC	CASRDGYEQYF
TRBJ1-1	-	-	TRBV12-3/TRBV12-4	TGTGCCAGCAGTGTCAGGGCCTCGAACACTGAAGCTTTCTTT	CASSVRASNTEAFF
TRBJ2-1	-	-	TRBV5-1	TGCGCCAGCAGCTTGGCCAGCGAATACAATGAGCAGTTCTTC	CASSLASEYNEQFF
TRBJ2-7	many	-	TRBV9	TGTGCCAGCAGCCCCGTGGGACGAGAAAGCTCCTACGAGCAGTACTTC	CASSPVGRESSYEQYF
TRBJ2-7	-	TRBD1	TRBV4-1	TGCGCCAGCAGCAAAAGCCCCCAGGACAGGGATCCCTACGAGCAGTACTTC	CASSKSPQDRDPYEQYF
TRBJ2-1	few	-	TRBV11-2	TGTGCCAGCAGCCCCGGAGGGTTCGGGAAGTTCTTC	CASSPGGFGKFF
TRBJ2-1	-	TRBD1	TRBV29-1	TGCAGCGCCCAAACCTGGACAGGGAGGAAGATCTACAATGGGCAGTTCTTC	CSAQTWTGRKIYNGQFF
TRBJ2-7	-	-	TRBV20-1	TGCAGTGCTAGTCCCAGGGGGGAAAACCCCTACGAGCAGTACTTC	CSASPRGENPYEQYF
TRBJ2-7	few	-	TRBV5-1	TGCGCCAGCAGCTCCCCCCCCGGCAGCCCCTCCTACGAGCAGTACTTC	CASSSPPGSPSYEQYF
TRBJ2-3	-	TRBD2	TRBV3-1	TGTGCCAGCAACCACGGAGTCGGGGGGGGTACGCAGTATTTT	CASNHGVGGGTQYF
TRBJ2-1	many	-	TRBV7-2	TGTGCCAGCAGTTCTAGCCGCTCCCAGGAGCAGTTCTTC	CASSSSRSQEQFF
TRBJ2-3	many	TRBD2	TRBV4-2	TGTGCCAGCAGCCAAGAAACTAGCGGTTCAGATACGCAGTATTTT	CASSQETSGSDTQYF
TRBJ2-7	-	-	TRBV5-1	TGCGCCAGCAGCTTGCCGGAATCCTACGAGCAGTACTTC	CASSLPESYEQYF
TRBJ1-4	-	-	TRBV7-2	TGTGCCAGCAGCCCTGGGGGCAGGGATGAGGGGACTAATGAAAAACTGTTTTTT	CASSPGGRDEGTNEKLFF
TRBJ2-7	once	TRBD2	TRBV20-1	TGCAGGGCTAAGGGAGGGGACTACGAGCAGTACTTC	CRAKGGDYEQYF
TRBJ2-5	few	-	TRBV15	TGTGCCACCAGCAGAGTTAAGAGACTAGAAGAGACCCAGTACTTC	CATSRVKRLEETQYF
TRBJ2-7	few	TRBD1	TRBV9	TGTGCCAGCAGCGAGTCGGACAGGGGGTTGTACGAGCAGTACTTC	CASSESDRGLYEQYF
TRBJ2-1	-	-	TRBV30	TGTGCCTGGAGTGGGACGCACAGCTCCTACAATGAGCAGTTCTTC	CAWSGTHSSYNEQFF
TRBJ2-7	-	TRBD1	TRBV3-1	TGTGCCAGCAGCCAACTAAAGACAGGGAACTACGTTGGGCAGTACTTC	CASSQLKTGNYVGQYF
TRBJ2-1	few	TRBD2	TRBV20-1	TGCAGTGCTAGTGTCACTGGACTAGCGGGGAATGAGCAGTTCTTC	CSASVTGLAGNEQFF
TRBJ2-7	many	TRBD1	TRBV5-1	TGCGCCAGCAGCTTGGCTGGGACAGGGACCTACGAGCAGTACTTC	CASSLAGTGTYEQYF
TRBJ2-6	few	-	TRBV5-6	TGTGCCAGCAGTATGGGACTCGACGGGGCCAACGTCCTGACTTTC	CASSMGLDGANVLTF
TRBJ2-1	-	TRBD1	TRBV9	TGTGCCAGCAGTGAGACAGGGGGCCGGACCTACAATGAGCAGTTCTTC	CASSETGGRTYNEQFF
TRBJ2-2	-	-	TRBV29-1	TGCAGCGTTGGCCAGGAGAACACCGGGGAGCTGTTTTTT	CSVGQENTGELFF
TRBJ2-7	few	-	TRBV21-1	TGTGCCAGCAGCAAAGCTCCGTCTCGGGACAGGGGTTACGAGCAGTACTTC	CASSKAPSRDRGYEQYF
TRBJ2-4	-	-	TRBV6-1	TGTGCCAGCAGTGAAGCGGGCAGGCCAGGGGCTCTAGCCAAAAACATTCAGTACTTC	CASSEAGRPGALAKNIQYF
TRBJ2-3	-	TRBD2	TRBV20-1	TGCAGTGCTATAGGGCCCAGCGGGAGAGCAGATACGCAGTATTTT	CSAIGPSGRADTQYF
TRBJ2-7	few	-	TRBV9	TGTGCCAGCAGCGTAGAACAGACCTCCTACGAGCAGTACTTC	CASSVEQTSYEQYF
TRBJ1-1	many	-	TRBV12-3/TRBV12-4	TGTGCCAGCAGTTTGGGGGGAGAAACGGCTGAAGCTTTCTTT	CASSLGGETAEAFF
TRBJ2-7	-	-	TRBV11-2	TGTGCCAGCAGCTTAGTAAAGACCCCCAACGAGCAGTACTTC	CASSLVKTPNEQYF
TRBJ1-1	-	-	TRBV4-1	TGCGCCAGCAGCCAAGTGGGAAGGTCGAGAATGAACACTGAAGCTTTCTTT	CASSQVGRSRMNTEAFF
TRBJ1-2	-	TRBD1	TRBV9	TGTGCCAGCAGCGTAGATTCAGGGGGCTATGGCTACACCTTC	CASSVDSGGYGYTF
TRBJ2-7	few	TRBD2	TRBV6-6	TGTGCCAGCAGTTACTCCGCAGAAGCGGGGGAATACGAGCAGTACTTC	CASSYSAEAGEYEQYF
TRBJ2-7	-	TRBD2	TRBV3-1	TGTGCCAGCAGCCGGACTAGCGGCACCCCTTTAAGCTCCTACAATGAGCAGTACTTC	CASSRTSGTPLSSYNEQYF
TRBJ2-7	-	-	TRBV20-1	TGCAGTGCTAGATCGGGACTCCTTATGTACGAGCAGTACTTC	CSARSGLLMYEQYF
TRBJ2-7	-	-	TRBV19	TGTGCCAGTAGTAATACCCTGGACCAGTACTTC	CASSNTLDQYF
TRBJ2-7	many	-	TRBV29-1	TGCAGCGTTGAAGTTGGCGGGGATCAATACGAGCAGTACTTC	CSVEVGGDQYEQYF
TRBJ2-1	-	TRBD1	TRBV7-3	TGTGCCAGCAGCCCGCGAACGGCAGGGGGCCAGTTCAGGCGGAATGAGCAGTTCTTC	CASSPRTAGGQFRRNEQFF
TRBJ2-7	few	-	TRBV4-2	TGTGCCAGCAGCCAAGCGACTGGACTACTGTACTTC	CASSQATGLLYF
TRBJ1-2	few	-	TRBV19	TGTGCCAGTAAAGAGAGTGCCTATGGCTACACCTTC	CASKESAYGYTF
TRBJ2-5	-	-	TRBV5-1	TGCGCCAGCAGCTTGATCAGGCAGGGGTTGGAAGAGACCCAGTACTTC	CASSLIRQGLEETQYF
TRBJ2-1	-	-	TRBV20-1	TGCAGTGCTCCCGCCGCGGAAAGGTTAACCTACAATGAGCAGTTCTTC	CSAPAAERLTYNEQFF
TRBJ2-5	-	-	TRBV19	TGTGCCAGTAGCCTGAGGGTGGAAGAGACCCAGTACTTC	CASSLRVEETQYF